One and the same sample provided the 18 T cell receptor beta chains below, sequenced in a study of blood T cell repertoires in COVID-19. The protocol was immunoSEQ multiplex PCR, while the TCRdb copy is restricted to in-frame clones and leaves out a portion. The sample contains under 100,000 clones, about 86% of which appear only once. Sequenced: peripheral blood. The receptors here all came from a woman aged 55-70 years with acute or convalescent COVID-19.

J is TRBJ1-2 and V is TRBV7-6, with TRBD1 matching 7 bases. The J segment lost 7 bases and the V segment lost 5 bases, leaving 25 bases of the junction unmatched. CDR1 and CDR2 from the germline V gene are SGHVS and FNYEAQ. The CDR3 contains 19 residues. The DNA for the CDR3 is TGTGCCAGCAGCCGGACAAACCTCCCTCTTCTTGGGCAGGGGGTTGGCTACACCTTC. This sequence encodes CASSRTNLPLLGQGVGYTF.

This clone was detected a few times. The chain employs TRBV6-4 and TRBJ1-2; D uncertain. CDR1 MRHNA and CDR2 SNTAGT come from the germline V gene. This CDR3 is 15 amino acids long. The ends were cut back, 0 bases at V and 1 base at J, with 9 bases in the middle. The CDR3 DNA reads TGTGCCAGCAGTGACTCGCTAGGAGATAACTATGGCTACACCTTC. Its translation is CASSDSLGDNYGYTF.

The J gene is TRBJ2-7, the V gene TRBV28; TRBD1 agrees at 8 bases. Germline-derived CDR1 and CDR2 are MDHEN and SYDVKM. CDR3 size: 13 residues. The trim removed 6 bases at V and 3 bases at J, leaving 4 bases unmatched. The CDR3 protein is CASRSDRVYEQYF. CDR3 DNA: TGTGCCAGCAGATCGGACAGGGTCTACGAGCAGTACTTC.

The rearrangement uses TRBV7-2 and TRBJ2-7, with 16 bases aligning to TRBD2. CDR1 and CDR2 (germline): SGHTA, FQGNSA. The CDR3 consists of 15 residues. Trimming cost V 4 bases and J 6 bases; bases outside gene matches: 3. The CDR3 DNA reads TGTGCCAGCAGCTCGGGACTAGCGGGGGGGGTCGAGCAGTACTTC. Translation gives CASSSGLAGGVEQYF.

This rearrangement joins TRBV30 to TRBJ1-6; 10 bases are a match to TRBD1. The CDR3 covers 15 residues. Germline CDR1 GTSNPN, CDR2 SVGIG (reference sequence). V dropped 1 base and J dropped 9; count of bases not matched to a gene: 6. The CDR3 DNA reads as TGTGCCTGGAGTGCCGGACAGGGGGATGGTTCACCCCTCCACTTT. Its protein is CAWSAGQGDGSPLHF.

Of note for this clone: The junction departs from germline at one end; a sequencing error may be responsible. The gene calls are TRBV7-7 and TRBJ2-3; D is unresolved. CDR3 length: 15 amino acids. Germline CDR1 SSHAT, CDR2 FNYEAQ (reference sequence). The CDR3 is CASSLGTGGEDTQYF. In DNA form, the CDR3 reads TGTGCTAGCAGCTTAGGAACGGGTGGTGAAGATACGCAGTATTTT. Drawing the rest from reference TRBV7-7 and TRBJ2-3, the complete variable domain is GAGVSQSPRYKVTKRGQDVTLRCDPISSHATLYWYQQALGQGPEFLTYFNYEAQPDKSGLPSDRFSAERPEGSISTLTIQRTEQRDSAMYRCASSLGTGGEDTQYFGPGTRLTVL.

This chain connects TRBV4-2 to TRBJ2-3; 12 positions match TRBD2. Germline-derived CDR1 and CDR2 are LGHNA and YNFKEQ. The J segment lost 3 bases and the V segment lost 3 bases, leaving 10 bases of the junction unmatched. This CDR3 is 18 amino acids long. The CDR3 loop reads CASSHLGASGGATDTQYF. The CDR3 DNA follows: TGTGCCAGCAGCCACCTAGGGGCTAGCGGGGGGGCAACAGATACGCAGTATTTT.

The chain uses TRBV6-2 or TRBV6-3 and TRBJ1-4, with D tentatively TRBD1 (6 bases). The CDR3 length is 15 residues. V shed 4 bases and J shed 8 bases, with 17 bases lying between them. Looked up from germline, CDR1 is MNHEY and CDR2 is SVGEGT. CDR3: CASSFLRTAGEKLFF. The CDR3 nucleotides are TGTGCCAGCAGTTTTCTTAGGACAGCCGGCGAAAAACTGTTTTTT.

The CDR3 region is CASSLAGGPETQYF. CDR3 DNA: TGTGCCAGCAGCCTAGCGGGGGGGCCAGAGACCCAGTACTTC. The gene calls are TRBV9 and TRBJ2-5, with 12 bases lining up with TRBD2. Germline lookup yields CDR1 SGDLS and CDR2 YYNGEE. J lost 4 bases, V lost 4 bases, and 2 bases had no gene match. The CDR3 is 14 residues long.

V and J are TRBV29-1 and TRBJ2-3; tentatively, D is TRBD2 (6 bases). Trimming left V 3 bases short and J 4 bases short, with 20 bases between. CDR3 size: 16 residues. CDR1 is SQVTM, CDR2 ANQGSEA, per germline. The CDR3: CSVDAALGGWADTQYF. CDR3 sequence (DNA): TGCAGCGTTGACGCCGCGTTGGGGGGTTGGGCAGATACGCAGTATTTT.

CDR3: CASSRSRDRDYGYTF. The DNA for the CDR3 is TGTGCCAGTAGTAGATCCCGGGACAGGGACTATGGCTACACCTTC. V usage is TRBV19 and J usage is TRBJ1-2, with TRBD1 identical over 9 bases. CDR1 and CDR2 (germline): LNHDA, SQIVND (reference sequence). Trimming at V came to 4 bases and at J to 3 bases, leaving 6 bases not matched to a gene. The CDR3 extends over 15 amino acids.

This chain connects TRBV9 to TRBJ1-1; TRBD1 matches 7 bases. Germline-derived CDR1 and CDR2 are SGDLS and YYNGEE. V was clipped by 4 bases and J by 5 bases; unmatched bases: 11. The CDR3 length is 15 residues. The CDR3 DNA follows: TGTGCCAGCAGCTTACGGACGGCAGGGGGGACTGAAGCTTTCTTT. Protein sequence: CASSLRTAGGTEAFF.

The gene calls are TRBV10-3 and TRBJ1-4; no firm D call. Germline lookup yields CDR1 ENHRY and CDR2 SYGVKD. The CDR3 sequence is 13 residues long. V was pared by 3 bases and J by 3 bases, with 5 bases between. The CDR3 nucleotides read TGTGCCATCAGTGACAGGTCTAATGAAAAACTGTTTTTT. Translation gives CAISDRSNEKLFF.

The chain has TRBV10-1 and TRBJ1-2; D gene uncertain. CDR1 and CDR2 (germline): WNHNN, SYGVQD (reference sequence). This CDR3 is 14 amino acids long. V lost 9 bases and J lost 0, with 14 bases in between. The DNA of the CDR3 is TGCGCCAGGAGCAGCCAGGAGGCTAACTATGGCTACACCTTC. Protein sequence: CARSSQEANYGYTF.

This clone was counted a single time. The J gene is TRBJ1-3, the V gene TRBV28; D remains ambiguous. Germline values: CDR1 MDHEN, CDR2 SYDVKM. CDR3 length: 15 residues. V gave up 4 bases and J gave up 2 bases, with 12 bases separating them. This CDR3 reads CASSSPWGAGNTIYF. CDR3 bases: TGTGCCAGCAGTTCCCCGTGGGGAGCTGGAAACACCATATATTTT.

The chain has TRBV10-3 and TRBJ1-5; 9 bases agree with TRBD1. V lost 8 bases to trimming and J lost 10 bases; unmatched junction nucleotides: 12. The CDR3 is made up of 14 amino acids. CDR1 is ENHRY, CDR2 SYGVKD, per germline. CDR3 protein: CAIGDRDWGVPQHF. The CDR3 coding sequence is TGTGCCATCGGGGACAGGGATTGGGGGGTACCCCAGCATTTT.

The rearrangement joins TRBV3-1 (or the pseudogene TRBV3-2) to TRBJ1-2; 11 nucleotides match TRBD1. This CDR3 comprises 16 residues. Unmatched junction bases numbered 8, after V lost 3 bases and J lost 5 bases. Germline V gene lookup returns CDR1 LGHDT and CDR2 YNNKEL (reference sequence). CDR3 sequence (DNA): TGTGCCAGCAGCCACCCGGGACAGGGGGTAAGGTATGGCTACACCTTC. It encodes CASSHPGQGVRYGYTF.

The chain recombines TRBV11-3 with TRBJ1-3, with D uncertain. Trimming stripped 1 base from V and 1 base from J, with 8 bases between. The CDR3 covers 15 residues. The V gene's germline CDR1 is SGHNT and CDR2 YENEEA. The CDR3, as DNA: TGTGCCAGCAGCTTAGCGGAGAGATCTGGAAACACCATATATTTT. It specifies CASSLAERSGNTIYF.